These T cell receptor beta chains were read from a single sample in a study of blood T cell repertoires in COVID-19. Libraries were prepared by immunoSEQ multiplex PCR; TCRdb keeps only in-frame clonotypes and omits some of them. The data show over 120,000 clones, around 81% seen once. The specimen was peripheral blood. The receptors here all came from a human donor in a cohort sampled during active COVID-19. CDR3s include the opening cysteine and the closing phenylalanine or tryptophan. A D gene is named only where the DNA matches it firmly. Where a row states a size, it is once, few, many or the class of an expanded clone; other rows omit it.

length	J	D	size	V	CDR3	DNA
16	TRBJ2-1	TRBD2	once	TRBV9	CASSVGLAGVGNEQFF	TGTGCCAGCAGCGTAGGACTAGCGGGAGTTGGCAATGAGCAGTTCTTC
15	TRBJ1-3	TRBD1	-	TRBV7-9	CASSLGTGEGNTIYF	TGTGCCAGCAGCTTAGGGACAGGAGAAGGAAACACCATATATTTT
15	TRBJ1-1	-	-	TRBV7-2	CASSLGLGGATEAFF	TGTGCCAGCAGCTTAGGACTAGGGGGGGCCACTGAAGCTTTCTTT
18	TRBJ2-1	TRBD1	-	TRBV11-3	CASSRQGRSYFSYNEQFF	TGTGCCAGCAGCCGACAGGGTAGGAGTTATTTCTCCTACAATGAGCAGTTCTTC
13	TRBJ2-7	-	many	TRBV11-1	CASNHRQGYEQYF	TGTGCCAGCAACCACCGCCAGGGCTACGAGCAGTACTTC
22	TRBJ2-4	-	-	TRBV4-3	CASSQETGGDSQNLRGKNIQYF	TGCGCCAGCAGCCAAGAAACGGGCGGAGACTCGCAGAACCTCCGGGGCAAAAACATTCAGTACTTC
16	TRBJ2-2	TRBD1	-	TRBV5-1	CASSLGQGVSTGELFF	TGCGCCAGCAGCTTGGGGCAGGGGGTGAGCACCGGGGAGCTGTTTTTT
15	TRBJ2-2	-	-	TRBV5-1	CASSPRTANTGELFF	TGCGCCAGCAGCCCCCGGACAGCGAACACCGGGGAGCTGTTTTTT
12	TRBJ2-5	TRBD2	once	TRBV12-3/TRBV12-4	CANGREWETQYF	TGTGCGAATGGGCGGGAGTGGGAGACCCAGTACTTC
14	TRBJ2-5	-	once	TRBV10-3	CAISESLARETQYF	TGTGCCATCAGTGAGTCCCTCGCGAGGGAGACCCAGTACTTC